The 13 T cell receptor beta chains listed next were all sequenced from one sample in a study of CD8+ T cells in alopecia areata. Following extraction, RNA underwent reverse transcription to cDNA, which served as the sequencing template. TCRdb's table, derived via immunoSEQ multiplex PCR, lists solely in-frame clones and lacks some. The repertoire holds under 150,000 clones, with 61% as singletons. Treatment defined: oral pan-JAK inhibitor, 5-10 mg twice daily. This specimen consisted of CD4+ T cells sorted from blood, obtained at week 4, from a patient treated with tofacitinib. The receptor source for this set is a human donor with alopecia areata.

The V and J genes are TRBV29-1 and TRBJ2-5, with TRBD2 matching 7 bases. CDR1 and CDR2 from the germline V gene are SQVTM and ANQGSEA. Losses at the gene ends were 2 bases for V and 3 bases for J; bases not matched to a gene: 3. The CDR3 spans 13 residues. CDR3: CSVEPSGKETQYF. In nucleotides, the CDR3 is TGCAGCGTTGAACCTAGCGGCAAAGAGACCCAGTACTTC.

The chain couples TRBV29-1 to TRBJ2-7, with a weak D call TRBD2 (6 bases). The V and J ends lost 3 bases and 5 bases respectively, with 11 bases between them. This CDR3 has 12 amino acids. CDR1 and CDR2 (germline): SQVTM, ANQGSEA. The CDR3 DNA sequence: TGCAGCGTTGATCCCGGGGGTCACGAGCAGTACTTC. Protein sequence: CSVDPGGHEQYF.

The rearrangement links TRBV9 to TRBJ2-5; D call uncertain. CDR1 is SGDLS, CDR2 YYNGEE, per germline. The V and J ends lost 0 bases and 4 bases respectively, with 13 bases between them. The CDR3 runs to 15 residues. The CDR3 region has the DNA TGTGCCAGCAGCGTAGAAACCGGGCTAGGAGAGACCCAGTACTTC. It translates to CASSVETGLGETQYF. The full variable domain, its missing parts supplied by reference TRBV9 and TRBJ2-5, is DSGVTQTPKHLITATGQRVTLRCSPRSGDLSVYWYQQSLDQGLQFLIQYYNGEERAKGNILERFSAQQFPDLHSELNLSSLELGDSALYFCASSVETGLGETQYFGPGTRLLVL.

The V call is TRBV18, the J call TRBJ1-3; TRBD1 might be the D (5 bases). Per the germline V gene, CDR1 is KGHSH and CDR2 is LQKENI. CDR3 length equals 16 residues. V was clipped by 5 bases and J by 1 base, with 15 bases between them. This CDR3 reads CASSSGTLGSGNTIYF. The CDR3 DNA follows: TGTGCCAGCTCATCCGGGACCCTGGGTTCTGGAAACACCATATATTTT.

In regard to this clone: Additional DNA sequences in this sample encode the identical CDR3. This chain joins TRBV2 and TRBJ1-5; no firm D call. The V gene lost 6 bases and the J gene lost 0 bases, with 3 bases spanning the gap. The CDR3 has 12 amino acids. Germline V gene sequence: CDR1 SNHLY, CDR2 FYNNEI. The CDR3 sequence: CASRVSNQPQHF. The CDR3 nucleotides read TGTGCCAGCAGGGTTAGCAATCAGCCCCAGCATTTT.

The chain is built from TRBV30 and TRBJ2-5; D not resolved. V was pared by 2 bases and J by 7 bases, with 14 bases between. The length of the CDR3 is 13 residues. Germline assignment: CDR1 GTSNPN and CDR2 SVGIG (reference sequence). The CDR3 DNA reads TGTGCCTGGAGTCTCGACGAGAATGGGACCCAGTACTTC. Amino acids: CAWSLDENGTQYF.

The gene calls are TRBV29-1 and TRBJ2-5; D possibly corresponds to TRBD2 (5 bases). Trimming took off 4 bases at V and 2 bases at J, with 8 bases between the two ends. The CDR3 has 12 residues. The germline V gene has CDR1 SQVTM and CDR2 ANQGSEA. In DNA form, the CDR3 reads TGCAGCGTTGCCTGGGAGCAAGAGACCCAGTACTTC. Protein: CSVAWEQETQYF.

In its sample, this clone was seen a few times. This chain links TRBV7-2 with TRBJ2-7; D is unclear. Germline V gene sequence: CDR1 SGHTA, CDR2 FQGNSA. This CDR3 spans 13 amino acids. V shed 3 bases and J shed 2 bases, with 8 bases lying between them. The chain's CDR3 is CASSFGRTYEQYF. The CDR3 DNA sequence: TGTGCCAGCAGCTTCGGGCGGACCTACGAGCAGTACTTC.

The rearrangement joins TRBV4-3 to TRBJ2-3; D possibly uses TRBD1 or TRBD2 (6 bases each). The germline V gene encodes CDR1 LGHNA and CDR2 YSLEER. Trimming stripped 3 bases from V and 4 bases from J, with 14 bases between. The CDR3 spans 15 residues. The DNA of the CDR3 is TGCGCCAGCAGCCACAGCGGAAGGGGGGCAGATACGCAGTATTTT. Translated: CASSHSGRGADTQYF.

This clone was detected only a few times. The chain is built from TRBV10-3 and TRBJ2-7, with a tentative D call TRBD2 (6 bases). Germline V gives CDR1 ENHRY, CDR2 SYGVKD. The CDR3 is 11 amino acids. V gave up 4 bases and J gave up 10 bases, with 11 bases separating them. The CDR3 loop reads CAISGTGAQYF. CDR3 coding DNA: TGTGCCATCAGTGGAACGGGAGCCCAGTACTTC.

The chain carries TRBV9 and TRBJ2-1; no definite D call. V dropped 0 bases and J dropped 5 bases, with 9 bases sitting between them. Germline lookup yields CDR1 SGDLS and CDR2 YYNGEE. The CDR3 has 14 amino acids. The CDR3 coding sequence is TGTGCCAGCAGCGTAGGAGACATAGACAATGAGCAGTTCTTC. Translating it yields CASSVGDIDNEQFF. The variable domain in full, completed from reference TRBV9 and TRBJ2-1, reads DSGVTQTPKHLITATGQRVTLRCSPRSGDLSVYWYQQSLDQGLQFLIQYYNGEERAKGNILERFSAQQFPDLHSELNLSSLELGDSALYFCASSVGDIDNEQFFGPGTRLTVL.

This sequence joins TRBV7-2 and TRBJ2-7; TRBD2 is a possible D gene (5 bases). Germline values: CDR1 SGHTA, CDR2 FQGNSA. The CDR3 runs 12 residues. V lost 4 bases and J lost 6, with 10 bases in between. As DNA, the CDR3 is TGTGCCAGCAGCTCCCCTAGCCGCGAGCAGTACTTC. As protein: CASSSPSREQYF.

This clone has more than one count but fewer than ten. V gene TRBV5-1 combines with J gene TRBJ1-2, with no clear D. Germline loops: CDR1 SGHRS, CDR2 YFSETQ. V shed 0 bases and J shed 7 bases, with 16 bases lying between them. The CDR3 is 15 amino acids. For the CDR3, the DNA is TGCGCCAGCAGCTTGGATGGATCCCTCTCGGGTGGCTACACCTTC. Its translation: CASSLDGSLSGGYTF.